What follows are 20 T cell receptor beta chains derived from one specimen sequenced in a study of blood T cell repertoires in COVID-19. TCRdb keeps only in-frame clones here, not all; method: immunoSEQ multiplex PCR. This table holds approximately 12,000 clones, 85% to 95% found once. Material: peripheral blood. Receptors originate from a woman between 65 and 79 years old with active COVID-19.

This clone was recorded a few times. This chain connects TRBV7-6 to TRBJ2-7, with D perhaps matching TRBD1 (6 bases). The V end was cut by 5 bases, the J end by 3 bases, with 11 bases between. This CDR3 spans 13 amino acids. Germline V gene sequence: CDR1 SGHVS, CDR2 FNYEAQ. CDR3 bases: TGTGCCAGCAGCCTCGGACAGAACTACGAGCAGTACTTC. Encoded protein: CASSLGQNYEQYF.

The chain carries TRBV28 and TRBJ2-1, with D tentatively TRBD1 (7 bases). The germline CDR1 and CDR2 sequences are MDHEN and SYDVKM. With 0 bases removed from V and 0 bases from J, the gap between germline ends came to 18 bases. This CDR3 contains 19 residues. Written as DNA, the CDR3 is TGTGCCAGCAGTTTATGGAGGGGGCCTGCGGGGAGCTCCTACAATGAGCAGTTCTTC. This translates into CASSLWRGPAGSSYNEQFF.

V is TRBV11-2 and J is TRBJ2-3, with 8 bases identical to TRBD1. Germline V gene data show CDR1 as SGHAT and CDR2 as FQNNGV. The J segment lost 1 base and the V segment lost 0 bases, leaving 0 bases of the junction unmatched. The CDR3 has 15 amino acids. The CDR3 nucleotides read TGTGCCAGCAGCTTAGAGGACAGGGGCACAGATACGCAGTATTTT. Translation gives CASSLEDRGTDTQYF.

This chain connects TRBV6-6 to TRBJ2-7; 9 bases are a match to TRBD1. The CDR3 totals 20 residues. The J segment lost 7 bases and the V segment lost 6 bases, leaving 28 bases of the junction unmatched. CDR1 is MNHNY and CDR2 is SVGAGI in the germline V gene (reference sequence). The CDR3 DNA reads TGTGCCAGCAGCGGGACAGGGTATGACCCCAAGCGGCCCTCCTCTATGGAGCAGTACTTC. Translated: CASSGTGYDPKRPSSMEQYF.

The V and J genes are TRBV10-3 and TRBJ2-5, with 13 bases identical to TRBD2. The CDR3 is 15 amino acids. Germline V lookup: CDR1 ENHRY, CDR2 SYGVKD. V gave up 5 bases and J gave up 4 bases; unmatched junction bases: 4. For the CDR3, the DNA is TGTGCCATCAGTAAGGGACTAGCGGGACCAGAGACCCAGTACTTC. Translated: CAISKGLAGPETQYF.

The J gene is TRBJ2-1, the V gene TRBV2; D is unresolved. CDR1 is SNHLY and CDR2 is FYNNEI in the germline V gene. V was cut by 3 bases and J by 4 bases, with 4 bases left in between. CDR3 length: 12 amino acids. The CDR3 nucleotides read TGTGCCAGCAGTGAGTATTACAATGAGCAGTTCTTC. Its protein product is CASSEYYNEQFF.

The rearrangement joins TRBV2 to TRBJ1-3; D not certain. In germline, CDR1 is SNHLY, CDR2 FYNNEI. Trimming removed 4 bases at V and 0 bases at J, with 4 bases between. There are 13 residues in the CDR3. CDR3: CASSVSSGNTIYF. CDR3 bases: TGTGCCAGCAGTGTCAGCTCTGGAAACACCATATATTTT.

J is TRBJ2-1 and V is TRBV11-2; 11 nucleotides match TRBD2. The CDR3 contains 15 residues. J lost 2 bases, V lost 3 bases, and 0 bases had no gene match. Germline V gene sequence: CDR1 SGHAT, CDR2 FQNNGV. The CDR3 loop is CASSLGLAAYNEQFF. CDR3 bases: TGTGCCAGCAGCTTGGGACTAGCGGCCTACAATGAGCAGTTCTTC.

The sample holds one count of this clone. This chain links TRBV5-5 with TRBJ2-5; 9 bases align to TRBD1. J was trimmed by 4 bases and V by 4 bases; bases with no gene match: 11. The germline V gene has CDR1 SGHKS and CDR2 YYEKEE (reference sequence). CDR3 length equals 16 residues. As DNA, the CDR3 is TGTGCCAGCAGCAAAGGGGACAGGGTAGTCGGAGAGACCCAGTACTTC. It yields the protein CASSKGDRVVGETQYF.

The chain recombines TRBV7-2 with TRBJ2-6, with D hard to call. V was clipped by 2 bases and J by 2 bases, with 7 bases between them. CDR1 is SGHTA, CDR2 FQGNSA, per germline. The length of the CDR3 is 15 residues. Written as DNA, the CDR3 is TGTGCCAGCAGCTTACGAGGTACTGGGGCCAACGTCCTGACTTTC. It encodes CASSLRGTGANVLTF.

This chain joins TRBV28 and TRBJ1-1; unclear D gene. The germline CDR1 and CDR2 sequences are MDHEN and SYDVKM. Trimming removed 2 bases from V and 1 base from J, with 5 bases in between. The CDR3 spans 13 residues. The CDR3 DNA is TGTGCCAGCAGTTTAGTCTCGAACACTGAAGCTTTCTTT. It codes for CASSLVSNTEAFF. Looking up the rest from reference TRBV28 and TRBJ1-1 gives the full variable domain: DVKVTQSSRYLVKRTGEKVFLECVQDMDHENMFWYRQDPGLGLRLIYFSYDVKMKEKGDIPEGYSVSREKKERFSLILESASTNQTSMYLCASSLVSNTEAFFGQGTRLTVV.

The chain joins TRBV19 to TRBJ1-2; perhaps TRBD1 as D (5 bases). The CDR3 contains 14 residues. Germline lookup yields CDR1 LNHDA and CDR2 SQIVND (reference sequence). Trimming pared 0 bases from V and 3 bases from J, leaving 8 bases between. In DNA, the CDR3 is TGTGCCAGTAGTATAGAACGGGGGGACTATGGCTACACCTTC. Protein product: CASSIERGDYGYTF.

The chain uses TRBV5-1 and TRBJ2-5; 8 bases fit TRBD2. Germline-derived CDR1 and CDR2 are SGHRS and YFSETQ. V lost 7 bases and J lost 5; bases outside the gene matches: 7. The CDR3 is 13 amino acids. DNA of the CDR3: TGCGCCAGCCTCCCTCCGGGGGGGGAGACCCAGTACTTC. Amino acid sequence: CASLPPGGETQYF. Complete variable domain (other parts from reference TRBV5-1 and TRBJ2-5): KAGVTQTPRYLIKTRGQQVTLSCSPISGHRSVSWYQQTPGQGLQFLFEYFSETQRNKGNFPGRFSGRQFSNSRSEMNVSTLELGDSALYLCASLPPGGETQYFGPGTRLLVL.

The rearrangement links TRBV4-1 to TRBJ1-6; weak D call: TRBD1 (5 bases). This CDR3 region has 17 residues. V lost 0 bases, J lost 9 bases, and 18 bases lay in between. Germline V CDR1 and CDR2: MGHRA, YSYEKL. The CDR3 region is CASSQEGAARVSSPLHF. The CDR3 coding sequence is TGCGCCAGCAGCCAAGAAGGGGCGGCCAGGGTGAGTTCACCCCTCCACTTT.

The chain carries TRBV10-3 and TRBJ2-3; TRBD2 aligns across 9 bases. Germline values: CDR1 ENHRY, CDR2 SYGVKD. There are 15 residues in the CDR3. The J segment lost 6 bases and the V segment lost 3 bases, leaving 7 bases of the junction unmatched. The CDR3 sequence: CAISDVAGEVDTQYF. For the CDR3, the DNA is TGTGCCATCAGTGATGTAGCGGGAGAGGTGGATACGCAGTATTTT.

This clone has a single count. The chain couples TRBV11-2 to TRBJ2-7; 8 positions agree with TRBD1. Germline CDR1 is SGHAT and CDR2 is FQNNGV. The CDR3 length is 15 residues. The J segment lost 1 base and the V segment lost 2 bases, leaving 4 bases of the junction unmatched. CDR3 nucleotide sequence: TGTGCCAGCAGCTTATATGGACAGGGTTCCTACGAGCAGTACTTC. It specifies CASSLYGQGSYEQYF.

CDR3 DNA: TGTGCCAGTAGTCCGACAGGGGGGAACACCGGGGAGCTGTTTTTT. It translates to CASSPTGGNTGELFF. This chain connects TRBV19 to TRBJ2-2, with TRBD1 identical over 9 bases. Trimming at V came to 5 bases and at J to 1 base, leaving 2 bases not matched to a gene. Germline V gives CDR1 LNHDA, CDR2 SQIVND (reference sequence). CDR3 length: 15 residues. Complete variable domain (other parts from reference TRBV19 and TRBJ2-2): DGGITQSPKYLFRKEGQNVTLSCEQNLNHDAMYWYRQDPGQGLRLIYYSQIVNDFQKGDIAEGYSVSREKKESFPLTVTSAQKNPTAFYLCASSPTGGNTGELFFGEGSRLTVL.

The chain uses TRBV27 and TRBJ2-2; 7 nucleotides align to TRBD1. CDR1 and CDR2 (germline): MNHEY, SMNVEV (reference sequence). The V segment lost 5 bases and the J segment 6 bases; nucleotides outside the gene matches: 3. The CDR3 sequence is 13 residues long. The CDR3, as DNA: TGTGCCAGCAGTAGTCAGGGGGCCGGGGAGCTGTTTTTT. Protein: CASSSQGAGELFF.

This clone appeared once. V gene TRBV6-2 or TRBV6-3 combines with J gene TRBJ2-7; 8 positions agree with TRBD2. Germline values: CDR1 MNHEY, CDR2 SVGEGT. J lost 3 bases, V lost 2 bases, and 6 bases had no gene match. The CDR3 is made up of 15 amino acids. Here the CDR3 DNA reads TGTGCCAGCAGTTACCCAGCGGGAGAAAGCTACGAGCAGTACTTC. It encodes CASSYPAGESYEQYF.

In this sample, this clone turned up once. In DNA, the CDR3 is TGCGCCAGCAGCTTTGGGACTAGCGGCTACGAGCAGTACTTC. Its translation is CASSFGTSGYEQYF. The chain has TRBV5-1 and TRBJ2-7; 11 bases fit TRBD2. The CDR3 totals 14 residues. Germline CDR1 reads SGHRS; CDR2 reads YFSETQ. V lost 2 bases, J lost 3 bases, and 1 base stayed unmatched.